These 18 T cell receptor beta chains share one sample of origin, sequenced in a study of low-dose radiotherapy and immunotherapy resistance in tumors (dated by TCRdb to 2021 to 2024). The instrument given in TCRdb is Illumina HiSeq 2500. First-strand cDNA was synthesized with Superscript III and a set of TRAV- and TRBV-specific primers, covering both TCRalpha and TCRbeta chains. TCRs were amplified with Phusion for about 21 PCR cycles, with a constant-region primer paired with the adapter attached to the V primers. In TCRdb, the public reads were trimmed at Q25 with fastp and aligned with MiXCR, with productive beta chains retained. Each entry is one CDR3 protein sequence, shown with its most common DNA and genes. In this sample the table shows some 46,000 distinct CDR3 sequences, less than 30% of which occur a single time. 9.5% to 13% of the sample lies in the top ten. The sample's time point label, in plain terms: after trial treatment. This sample's treatment or condition label indicates: LDRT plus nivolumab, ipilimumab, low-dose cyclophosphamide and aspirin (RACIN trial).

The sample here was PBMCs, taken after low-dose radiotherapy plus immunotherapy. These receptors originate from a male donor with prostate cancer.

The genes are TRBV5-1 and TRBJ2-5; perhaps TRBD2 as D (5 bases). Trimming shortened V by 4 bases and J by 4 bases, and 20 bases separated the two germline ends. Germline-derived CDR1 and CDR2 are SGHRS and YFSETQ. The CDR3 has 16 amino acids. The CDR3 coding sequence is TGCGCCAGCAGCCCAGGAGGACGGAGTTCCCCAGAGACCCAGTACTTC. This gives the protein CASSPGGRSSPETQYF.

The sample holds one count of this clonotype. A far larger clone is just one base off, so this is likely a read error. The V gene is TRBV7-1, the J gene TRBJ1-5; 7 bases agree with TRBD1. TRBV7-1 is identified as an open reading frame with a role that is uncertain. The CDR3 loop spans 18 amino acids. CDR3 sequence: CARSLEHSWDRPNQPQHF. Here the CDR3 DNA reads TGTGCCAGGAGCTTAGAGCATAGCTGGGACAGACCCAATCAGCCCCAGCATTTT.

Only a few counts were recorded for this clonotype. The chain combines TRBV25-1 with TRBJ2-1, with 12 nucleotides matching TRBD2. The CDR3 extends over 15 amino acids. The trim removed 4 bases at V and 6 bases at J, leaving 4 bases unmatched. Germline CDR1 reads MGHDK; CDR2 reads SYGVNS. The CDR3 sequence: CASSGPSGRANEQFF. CDR3 nucleotides: TGTGCCAGCAGTGGACCTAGCGGGAGGGCCAATGAGCAGTTCTTC.

V gene TRBV14 combines with J gene TRBJ1-2, with D perhaps TRBD1 (5 bases). Trimming removed 0 bases from V and 8 bases from J, with 16 bases in between. The CDR3 runs 15 residues. Germline lookup yields CDR1 SGHDN and CDR2 FVKESK. CDR3 sequence reads: CASSQDGGTWEGYTF. As DNA, the CDR3 is TGTGCCAGCAGCCAAGATGGCGGGACCTGGGAGGGCTACACCTTC. The full variable domain, in which reference TRBV14 and TRBJ1-2 provide the parts outside the CDR3, is EAGVTQFPSHSVIEKGQTVTLRCDPISGHDNLYWYRRVMGKEIKFLLHFVKESKQDESGMPNNRFLAERTGGTYSTLKVQPAELEDSGVYFCASSQDGGTWEGYTFGSGTRLTVV.

In regard to this clonotype: A read error is likely, as this CDR3 ends without the conserved phenylalanine or tryptophan. The DNA is left out, because the CDR3 cannot be placed on it with certainty; the CDR3 is given as TCRdb lists it. The V call is TRBV5-5, the J call TRBJ1-6. Per the germline V gene, CDR1 is SGHKS and CDR2 is YYEKEE (reference sequence). A total of 14 residues make up the CDR3, ends included. CDR3 loop: CASSLEIAASPIHL.

This clonotype was seen a single time. The chain couples TRBV20-1 to TRBJ2-5; D is tentatively TRBD1 or TRBD2 (5 bases each). Germline V gene sequence: CDR1 DFQATT, CDR2 SNEGSKA (reference sequence). Trimming cost V 4 bases and J 0 bases, with 12 bases left between them. The CDR3 has 14 residues. The CDR3 nucleotides are TGCAGTGCTACCGGGACCGCCGACCAAGAGACCCAGTACTTC. It codes for CSATGTADQETQYF.

This clonotype has ten or more counts. The DNA of the CDR3 is TGCAGCGCCCCCCTGACCAGCCTTCACAATGAGCAGTTCTTC. Amino acid sequence: CSAPLTSLHNEQFF. V gene TRBV29-1 combines with J gene TRBJ2-1; D ambiguous. This CDR3 is built from 14 residues. V lost 7 bases to trimming and J lost 5 bases, with 18 bases between them. Germline V CDR1 and CDR2: SQVTM, ANQGSEA.

Details on this clonotype: This likely came from a read error, as a far larger clone is one base away. DNA of the CDR3: TGTGCCAGCAGCCAAGGGCGGAGGAGCCACGAGCAGTTCTTC. It codes for CASSQGRRSHEQFF. The genes are TRBV4-2 and TRBJ2-1; TRBD2 is a possible D gene (5 bases). CDR3 length: 14 amino acids. The V and J ends lost 1 base and 10 bases respectively, with 14 bases between them. Germline V gene data show CDR1 as LGHNA and CDR2 as YNFKEQ.

In its sample, this clonotype was seen many times. The chain recombines TRBV5-1 with TRBJ1-4, with D maybe TRBD1 (5 bases). V dropped 3 bases and J dropped 1 base, with 7 bases sitting between them. The germline V gene encodes CDR1 SGHRS and CDR2 YFSETQ. This CDR3 is 14 amino acids long. CDR3 sequence: CASSSQGTNEKLFF. The CDR3 nucleotides are TGCGCCAGCAGCTCCCAGGGAACTAATGAAAAACTGTTTTTT. Filled out from reference TRBV5-1 and TRBJ1-4, the complete variable domain reads KAGVTQTPRYLIKTRGQQVTLSCSPISGHRSVSWYQQTPGQGLQFLFEYFSETQRNKGNFPGRFSGRQFSNSRSEMNVSTLELGDSALYLCASSSQGTNEKLFFGSGTQLSVL.

V usage is TRBV12-3 or TRBV12-4 and J usage is TRBJ2-3; 11 bases are a match to TRBD2. Trimming cost V 6 bases and J 5 bases; bases outside gene matches: 7. The CDR3 extends over 15 amino acids. CDR3 nucleotides: TGTGCCAGCAGCCCTACTAGCGGGAGAGTAGATACGCAGTATTTT. Protein sequence: CASSPTSGRVDTQYF.

In its sample, this clonotype was seen many times. This rearrangement joins TRBV27 to TRBJ2-1; D remains ambiguous. This CDR3 is built from 12 residues. Germline CDR1 MNHEY, CDR2 SMNVEV (reference sequence). V lost 5 bases and J lost 8, with 10 bases in between. The CDR3 DNA reads as TGTGCCAGCAGTCCCCGGTCCCATGAGCAGTTCTTC. Translated: CASSPRSHEQFF.

In the case of this clonotype: Given a far larger clone just one base away, this is likely a sequencing read error. The chain carries TRBV19 and TRBJ2-7; TRBD2 matches at 13 bases. The germline V gene encodes CDR1 LNHDA and CDR2 SQIVND (reference sequence). This CDR3 comprises 19 residues. V was clipped by 8 bases and J by 7 bases; unmatched bases: 23. The CDR3: CASRPPRTSGSPPMGEQYF. The DNA of the CDR3 is TGTGCCAGTCGCCCCCCCCGGACTAGCGGGAGCCCTCCCATGGGAGAGCAGTACTTC.

This clonotype was counted ten times or more. The V call is TRBV3-1, the J call TRBJ1-2; the D gene is possibly TRBD1 (6 bases). The CDR3 contains 16 residues. Trimming removed 0 bases at V and 4 bases at J, with 15 bases between. The germline V gene encodes CDR1 LGHDT and CDR2 YNNKEL (reference sequence). The CDR3 region is CASSQEVDSYLYGYTF. CDR3 bases: TGTGCCAGCAGCCAAGAGGTGGACAGCTATCTCTATGGCTACACCTTC.

Ten or more counts support this clonotype. The genes are TRBV28 and TRBJ1-4; TRBD1 agrees at 7 bases. V shed 8 bases, J shed 4 bases, and the junction held 13 bases outside the gene matches. CDR1 and CDR2 from the germline V gene are MDHEN and SYDVKM. The CDR3 consists of 16 residues. DNA of the CDR3: TGTGCCAGCTCTGAACTCCCGACAGGGAATAATGAAAAACTGTTTTTT. Translated, it gives CASSELPTGNNEKLFF.

The V and J genes are TRBV25-1 and TRBJ1-4; D is ambiguous. Germline V gene lookup returns CDR1 MGHDK and CDR2 SYGVNS. CDR3 size: 16 residues. The ends were cut back, 4 bases at V and 0 bases at J, with 12 bases in the middle. The CDR3, as DNA: TGTGCCAGCAGTGTGGGTCGGAAAGCAACTAATGAAAAACTGTTTTTT. This encodes CASSVGRKATNEKLFF.

This clonotype has more than one count but fewer than ten. CDR3 loop: CASTPTGNYGYTF. Written as DNA, the CDR3 is TGTGCCAGCACCCCTACAGGGAACTATGGCTACACCTTC. The chain combines TRBV6-2 or TRBV6-3 with TRBJ1-2, with D possibly matching TRBD1 (6 bases). Germline V CDR1 and CDR2: MNHEY, SVGEGT. The CDR3 covers 13 residues. Deletions cut 7 bases from V and 2 bases from J, with 11 bases between.

This clonotype was detected ten times or more. The V and J genes are TRBV12-3 or TRBV12-4 and TRBJ1-6, with a tentative D call TRBD1 (5 bases). With 8 bases removed from V and 10 bases from J, the gap between germline ends came to 15 bases. The CDR3 totals 13 residues. CDR3 in amino acids: CASSPQGSSPLHF. CDR3 sequence (DNA): TGTGCCAGCTCCCCCCAGGGAAGCTCACCCCTCCACTTT.

The chain carries TRBV9 and TRBJ2-1; 16 nucleotides agree with TRBD2. CDR1 is SGDLS and CDR2 is YYNGEE in the germline V gene. The CDR3 is 18 amino acids. The V gene end was trimmed by 3 bases and the J gene end by 9 bases; junction bases not matched to a gene: 12. The CDR3 here is CASSDGGGTSGGAVEQFF. DNA of the CDR3: TGTGCCAGCAGCGACGGAGGGGGGACTAGCGGGGGGGCAGTTGAGCAGTTCTTC.